This TCR beta chain was identified during a study of CD8 T cells in ankylosing spondylitis. General study results and limits: There was reportedly significant enrichment of clones that were disease-linked in matched ankylosing spondylitis synovial fluid. There was a TCR beta motif, made of several highly homologous variants, that appeared characteristic of ankylosing spondylitis blood.

Construction of TCR beta libraries was performed using quantitative 5'-RACE with molecular barcodes. TCRdb analysed the 5' RACE reads with MiXCR anew, one entry per CDR3 protein. The profile shows some 450,000 distinct CDR3 sequences, over 15% of them singletons. In germline, CDR1 is SGHAT, CDR2 FQNNGV. V lost 0 bases and J lost 4, with 19 bases in between. The CDR3 spans 17 residues. With regard to this clonotype: The antigen remains undetermined.

The clonotype comes from a male donor with ankylosing spondylitis. This chain joins TRBV11-2 and TRBJ2-7; possibly TRBD1 or TRBD2 for D (5 bases each). Material for sequencing was blood, either unsorted or a sorted T cell fraction (not recorded which). Written as DNA, the CDR3 is TGTGCCAGCAGCTTAGATTCGCAGGGAGATCGTGGGTACGAGCAGTACTTC. Translated: CASSLDSQGDRGYEQYF.